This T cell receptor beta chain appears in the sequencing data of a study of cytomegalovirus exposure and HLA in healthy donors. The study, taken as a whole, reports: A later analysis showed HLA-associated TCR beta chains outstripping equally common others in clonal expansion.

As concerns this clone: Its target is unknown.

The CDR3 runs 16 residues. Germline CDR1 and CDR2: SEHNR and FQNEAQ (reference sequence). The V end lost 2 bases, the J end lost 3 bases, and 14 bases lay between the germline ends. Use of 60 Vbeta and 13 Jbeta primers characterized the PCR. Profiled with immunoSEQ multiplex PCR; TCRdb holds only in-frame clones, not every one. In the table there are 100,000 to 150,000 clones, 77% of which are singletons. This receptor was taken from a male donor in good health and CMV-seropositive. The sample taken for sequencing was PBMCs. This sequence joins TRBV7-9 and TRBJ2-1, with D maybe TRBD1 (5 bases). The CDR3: CASSLIRQRLYNEQFF. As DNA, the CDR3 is TGTGCCAGCAGCTTAATACGACAGCGTCTCTACAATGAGCAGTTCTTC. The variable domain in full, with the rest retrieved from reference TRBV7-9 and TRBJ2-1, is DTGVSQNPRHKITKRGQNVTFRCDPISEHNRLYWYRQTLGQGPEFLTYFQNEAQLEKSRLLSDRFSAERPKGSFSTLEIQRTEQGDSAMYLCASSLIRQRLYNEQFFGPGTRLTVL.